This TCR beta chain came from a study of cytomegalovirus exposure and HLA in healthy donors. Study findings and constraints: According to the study, roughly 180 TCR beta chains were cytomegalovirus-associated. No immune exposure information besides CMV serostatus was available.

The ends were cut back, 3 bases at V and 1 base at J, with 9 bases in the middle. In germline, CDR1 is SQVTM, CDR2 ANQGSEA. This CDR3 has 13 amino acids. This clone has a single count. The antigen is not known. Primers: 60 Vbeta forward and 13 Jbeta reverse. Some clones are missing from TCRdb's copy, which holds only in-frame ones; the method was immunoSEQ multiplex PCR. The table lists about 120,000 clones, 60% to 85% of them singletons. The genes are TRBV29-1 and TRBJ1-1; no reliable D call. This TCR was recovered from a woman aged 40-49 years in good health and CMV-seropositive. Sequencing was done on a sample of PBMCs. As DNA, the CDR3 is TGCAGCGTTGACCGCGGGCGGAACACTGAAGCTTTCTTT. Its translation: CSVDRGRNTEAFF.